This TCR beta chain comes out of a study of T cells in localized non-small cell lung cancer. Overall study findings and caveats: Because sequencing included only one region (of the tumor), heterogeneity remains possible. The study found T cell clonality highest in uninvolved adjacent lung, above tumor. Elevated circulating T cell density in blood was associated with longer overall survival. There were a median about 53 of the top 100 tumor clones appearing in adjacent lung.

Note on this clone: No antigen is known for it.

The CDR3 extends over 18 amino acids. The V gene's germline CDR1 is SGHRS and CDR2 YFSETQ. The V end lost 4 bases, the J end lost 3 bases, and 26 bases lay between the germline ends. Clones were read by immunoSEQ multiplex PCR, and TCRdb kept only the in-frame ones, dropping some. The profile covers more than 2,500 clones, with approximately 25% appearing a single time and 21% taken by the ten largest. V and J are TRBV5-1 and TRBJ2-7; tentatively, D is TRBD2 (7 bases). The sequence was obtained from a man between 40 and 70 years old with stage I lung adenocarcinoma. The sequenced sample was lung tumor tissue, obtained before any cancer treatment. The CDR3 nucleotides are TGCGCCAGCAGCCTCCGGGGGGCGGGCCAGCCCGCCATCTACGAGCAGTACTTC. Its translation is CASSLRGAGQPAIYEQYF.